This T cell receptor (beta chain) was documented in a study of control samples from healthy donors and cancer patients. Measured with immunoSEQ multiplex PCR; TCRdb has only the in-frame clones, and not every one. Here the sample spans about 120,000 clones, more than 80% being singletons. This CDR3 has 14 amino acids. Germline loops: CDR1 MNHEY, CDR2 SMNVEV (reference sequence). V lost 4 bases to trimming and J lost 5 bases; unmatched junction nucleotides: 7. The chain is built from TRBV27 and TRBJ1-1; 7 bases line up with TRBD1. The clonotype comes from a woman between 45 and 60 years old with colorectal cancer. Sequencing input: PBMCs. The CDR3 DNA follows: TGTGCCAGCAGTTCAAAACAGGGGTGGACTGAAGCTTTCTTT. It encodes CASSSKQGWTEAFF.